The entry below gives a single T cell receptor (beta chain) sequence along with its context. Its specificity is unknown. This specimen comes from a study of identical twins. Regarding the study as a whole: A cross-sectional statistical analysis, not follow-up of the same donors, supported the conclusions. Carriage of fewer insertions was seen in abundant cord blood beta clonotypes, whereas memory repertoires showed none.

TCRdb independently ran MiXCR on the 5' RACE reads; one entry per CDR3 protein. In the table there are about 520,000 distinct CDR3 sequences, around 20% of which are singletons. Trimming stripped 3 bases from V and 2 bases from J, with 8 bases between. The V gene's germline CDR1 is DFQATT and CDR2 SNEGSKA (reference sequence). This CDR3 spans 12 amino acids. This sample also appeared in a second study, on T cells expressing NK-cell markers. Per that study: Researchers got TCR beta repertoires out of sorted CD3+CD56+NKG2C+, CD3+CD56+NKG2C- and CD3+CD56-NKG2C+ T cells. In 5 to 7 donors, dominant CD3+CD56+NKG2C+ clones formed about 1.0-7.5% of CD8+ cells.

This TCR derives from a woman aged 18-29 years in good health. Material: CD4+ T cells sorted from blood. V and J are TRBV20-1 and TRBJ2-7; the D is unclear. The CDR3 coding sequence is TGCAGTGCTAGTGAGGTCACCTACGAGCAGTACTTC. It translates to CSASEVTYEQYF.